The subject of this entry is one T cell receptor (beta chain). Those who served as multiple sclerosis controls were treatment-naive patients with stable or active relapsing-remitting disease. Negative isolation was used for CD8+ and CD4+ T cells, and FACS enrichment was applied to TEMRA cells. The germline V gene encodes CDR1 MNHEY and CDR2 SMNVEV (reference sequence). The CDR3 is 16 residues long. Trimming took 4 bases from V and 4 from J; bases not matched to a gene: 8. The sample belongs to a study of CD8 T cells in Susac syndrome. An amount of RNA that ranged from about 0.45 to 1 ug was reverse transcribed with random hexamers. A single record per CDR3 protein comes from TCRdb applying MiXCR to the immunoSEQ multiplex PCR reads. This sample has hundreds of thousands of distinct CDR3 sequences, with around 95% found just once.

This chain connects TRBV27 to TRBJ2-1, with 9 bases that match TRBD2. The TCR was taken from a human donor with multiple sclerosis. Specimen: CD4+ T cells from PBMCs. CDR3 loop: CASSWGLAYEYNEQFF. DNA for the CDR3: TGTGCCAGCAGTTGGGGACTAGCCTACGAGTACAATGAGCAGTTCTTC.